The 11 T cell receptor beta chains below were found in one sample sequenced in a study of T cells in women clearing cervical HPV infection. Clones were sequenced by immunoSEQ multiplex PCR, and TCRdb holds only the in-frame ones, with some missing. The sample's table shows some 21,000 clones. Material for sequencing was blood buffy coat. The receptors derive from a woman aged 18 to 75 with a cervical HPV16 infection that either progressed to CIN3+ or cleared (not recorded which).

In regard to this clone: The read ends 3 residues early relative to the CDR3; the germline J gene fills the gap. V is TRBV7-3 and J is TRBJ2-1; D possibly corresponds to TRBD1 (6 bases). The CDR3 length is 15 residues. Germline-derived CDR1 and CDR2 are SGHTA and FQGTGA. V was pared by 5 bases and J by 5 bases, with 16 bases between. CDR3 region: CASSPGLYRDNEQFF. CDR3 bases read: TGTGCCAGCAGCCCCGGGCTTTACAGGGACAATGAG.

As regards this clone: The DNA ends 3 residues before the CDR3 does, and the rest of the CDR3 is filled in from the germline J gene. The chain combines TRBV5-1 with TRBJ1-6; 7 nucleotides line up with TRBD1. The length of the CDR3 is 15 residues. From germline, CDR1 is SGHRS and CDR2 YFSETQ. The J segment lost 7 bases and the V segment lost 4 bases, leaving 8 bases of the junction unmatched. The CDR3 DNA, read in part, is TGCGCCAGCAGCCAGTCACAGGGGAGCAATTCACCC. Residues: CASSQSQGSNSP. The full CDR3 is CASSQSQGSNSPLHF.

The sequenced CDR3 bases are TGTGCCAGCTCACCAACTAGCGGGAGAGGGGCTCCCCACGAG. Residues: CASSPTSGRGAPHE. The full CDR3 reads CASSPTSGRGAPHEQYF. The chain recombines TRBV18 with TRBJ2-7; the match to TRBD2 covers 11 bases. The read ends 3 residues shy of where the CDR3 ends; the end is completed using the germline J gene. The V gene's germline CDR1 is KGHSH and CDR2 LQKENI. The CDR3 is 17 residues long. J gave up 5 bases and V 2 bases, and 11 bases lay outside the gene matches. Variable domain in full (rest from reference TRBV18 and TRBJ2-7): NAGVMQNPRHLVRRRGQEARLRCSPMKGHSHVYWYRQLPEEGLKFMVYLQKENIIDESGMPKERFSAEFPKEGPSILRIQQVVRGDSAAYFCASSPTSGRGAPHEQYFGPGTRLTVT.

About this clone itself: The read ends 3 residues early relative to the CDR3; the germline J gene fills the gap. The V and J genes are TRBV6-1 and TRBJ2-3; perhaps TRBD1 as D (5 bases). This CDR3 contains 14 residues. Germline V gene lookup returns CDR1 MNHNS and CDR2 SASEGT. V gave up 2 bases and J gave up 5 bases, with 11 bases separating them. The sequenced part of the CDR3 DNA is TGTGCCAGCAGTGAACGACCAGGGTTAGATACG. Its protein product is CASSERPGLDT. The CDR3 in its entirety is CASSERPGLDTQYF.

Points on this clone: The read is 3 residues too short to cover the CDR3 end, so that end is filled in from the germline J gene. V gene TRBV5-5 combines with J gene TRBJ1-3; 7 bases are shared with TRBD1. Germline trimming cut 4 bases from V and 0 bases from J; bases unmatched to any gene: 4. Germline lookup yields CDR1 SGHKS and CDR2 YYEKEE (reference sequence). The CDR3 extends over 15 amino acids. CDR3 protein: CASSGTASSGNTIYF. CDR3 DNA, as far as it was read: TGTGCCAGCAGCGGGACAGCGAGCTCTGGAAACACC. The full variable domain, completed using reference TRBV5-5 and TRBJ1-3, is DAGVTQSPTHLIKTRGQQVTLRCSPISGHKSVSWYQQVLGQGPQFIFQYYEKEERGRGNFPDRFSARQFPNYSSELNVNALLLGDSALYLCASSGTASSGNTIYFGEGSWLTVV.

As to this clone: The observed sequence ends 3 residues before the CDR3 terminus, with the missing tail filled in from the germline J gene. This chain connects TRBV19 to TRBJ1-5, with TRBD1 identical over 8 bases. With 8 bases clipped from V and 0 bases from J, the junction kept 21 bases outside the gene matches. Germline V gives CDR1 LNHDA, CDR2 SQIVND (reference sequence). CDR3 length: 20 residues. The CDR3 loop reads CASSGGMQGALEYSNQPQHF. Incomplete CDR3 DNA: TGTGCCAGTTCGGGCGGGATGCAGGGGGCCCTGGAGTATAGCAATCAGCCC.

Comments on this clone: The CDR3 end is not reached by the read, which stops 3 residues before it; the germline J gene fills it in. J is TRBJ2-7 and V is TRBV5-1; D is possibly TRBD1 (6 bases). There are 14 residues in the CDR3. Trimming removed 4 bases at V and 5 bases at J, with 16 bases between. Per germline, CDR1 SGHRS and CDR2 YFSETQ. The sequenced part of the CDR3 DNA is TGCGCCAGCAGCCCTCAAACAGGGTCCCACGAG. Its protein is CASSPQTGSHE. The whole CDR3 sequence reads CASSPQTGSHEQYF.

Its frequency marks this clone as hyperexpanded. The read ends 3 residues early relative to the CDR3; the germline J gene fills the gap. The chain carries TRBV12-3 or TRBV12-4 and TRBJ2-1, with D hard to call. Trimming left V 5 bases short and J 5 bases short, with 13 bases between. The CDR3 has 14 residues. The CDR3 DNA, read in part, is TGTGCCAGCAGTCCAATTAGAAATCACAATGAG. As protein: CASSPIRNHNE. The entire CDR3 reads CASSPIRNHNEQFF.

On this clone itself: The read finishes 3 residues shy of the CDR3 end, and the germline J gene is used to complete it. Within the sample, other DNA sequences also encode this same CDR3. J is TRBJ2-7 and V is TRBV20-1; 8 bases are shared with TRBD2. The CDR3 has 18 residues. Germline V gives CDR1 DFQATT, CDR2 SNEGSKA (reference sequence). Trimming at V came to 3 bases and at J to 1 base, leaving 17 bases not matched to a gene. CDR3 region: CSARGPRASGPPSYEQYF. CDR3 DNA (partial): TGCAGTGCTAGGGGGCCCCGGGCTAGCGGGCCCCCTTCCTACGAG.

As concerns this clone: Read sequence stops 3 residues before the CDR3 end, and the germline J gene provides the missing end. The chain uses TRBV20-1 and TRBJ2-2, with D tentatively TRBD1 (6 bases). CDR1 and CDR2 (germline): DFQATT, SNEGSKA (reference sequence). This CDR3 is 13 amino acids long. The CDR3 DNA, read in part, is TGCAGTGCTAGTTGGCAGGGGAGTTCACCG. Translated, it gives CSASWQGSSP. The complete CDR3 protein is CSASWQGSSPLFF.

Its frequency marks this clone as medium-sized. The CDR3 region is CSAVPGTAGNTIYF. Incomplete CDR3 DNA: TGCAGTGCCGTACCCGGGACAGCAGGAAACACC. The chain uses TRBV20-1 and TRBJ1-3, with 7 bases aligning to TRBD1. The read falls 3 residues short of the CDR3 end, and the missing part is taken from the germline J gene. In germline, CDR1 is DFQATT, CDR2 SNEGSKA (reference sequence). The CDR3 contains 14 residues. Unmatched junction bases numbered 9, after V lost 6 bases and J lost 4 bases.